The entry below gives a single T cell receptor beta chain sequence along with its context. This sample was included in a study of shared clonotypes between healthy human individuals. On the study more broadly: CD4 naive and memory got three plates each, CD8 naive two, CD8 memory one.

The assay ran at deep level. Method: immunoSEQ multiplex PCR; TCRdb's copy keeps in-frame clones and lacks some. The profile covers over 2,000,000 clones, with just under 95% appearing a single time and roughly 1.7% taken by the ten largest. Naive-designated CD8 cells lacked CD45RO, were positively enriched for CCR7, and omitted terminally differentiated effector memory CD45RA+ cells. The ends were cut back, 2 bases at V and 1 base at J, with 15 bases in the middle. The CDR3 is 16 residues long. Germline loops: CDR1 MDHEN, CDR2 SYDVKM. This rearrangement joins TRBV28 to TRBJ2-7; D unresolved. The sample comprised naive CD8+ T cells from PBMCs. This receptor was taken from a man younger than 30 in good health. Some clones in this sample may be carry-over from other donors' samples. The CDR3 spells CASSLRSAATSYEQYF. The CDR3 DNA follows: TGTGCCAGCAGTTTAAGGTCGGCAGCAACTTCCTACGAGCAGTACTTC.